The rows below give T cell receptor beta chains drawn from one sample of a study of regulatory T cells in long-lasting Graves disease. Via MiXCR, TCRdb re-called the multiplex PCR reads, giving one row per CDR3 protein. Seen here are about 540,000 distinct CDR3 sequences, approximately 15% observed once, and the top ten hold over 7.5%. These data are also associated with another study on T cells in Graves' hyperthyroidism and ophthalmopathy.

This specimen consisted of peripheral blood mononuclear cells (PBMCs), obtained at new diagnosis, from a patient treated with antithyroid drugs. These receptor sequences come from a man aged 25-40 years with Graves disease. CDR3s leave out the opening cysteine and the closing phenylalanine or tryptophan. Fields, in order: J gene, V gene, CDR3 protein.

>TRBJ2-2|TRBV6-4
ASSEQQGSGELF
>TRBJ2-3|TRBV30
AQKWGGRTDTQY
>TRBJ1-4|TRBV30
AWGGTGHEKLF
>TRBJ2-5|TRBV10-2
ASSGTFISGEGETQY
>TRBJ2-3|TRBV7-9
ASVWAGRTDTQY
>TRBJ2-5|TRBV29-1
SVDPGDETQY
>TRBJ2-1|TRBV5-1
ASSPPPLARGNEQF
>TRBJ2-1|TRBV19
ASSIPLAGGLNNEQF
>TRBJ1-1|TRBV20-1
SARDGAGETEAF
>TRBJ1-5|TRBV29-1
SVGAAMDQPQH
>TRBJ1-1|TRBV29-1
SVEDLRGNTEAF
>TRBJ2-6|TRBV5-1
ASKDRGWGSSGANVLT
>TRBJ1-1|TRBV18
ASSPPQGGDEAF
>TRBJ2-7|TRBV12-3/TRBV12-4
ASSLWGRYEQY
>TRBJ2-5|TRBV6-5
ASSYSTGTGKETQY
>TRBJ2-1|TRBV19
ASRKAGANNEQF
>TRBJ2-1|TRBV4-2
ASSPLGDHSEQF
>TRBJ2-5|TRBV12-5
ASGWRGQETQY
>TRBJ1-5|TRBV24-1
ATSDRGYQPQH
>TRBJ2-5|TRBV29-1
SVEALSPRGETQY
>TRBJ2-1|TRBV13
ASSFSGGSSYNEQF
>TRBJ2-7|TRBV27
ASSPMTGNSYEQY
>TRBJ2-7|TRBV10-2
ASSVWASGQAGNEQY
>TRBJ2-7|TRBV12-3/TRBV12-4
ASSLGQGRDSYEQY
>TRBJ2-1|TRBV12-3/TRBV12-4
ASRQTSGSLNEQF
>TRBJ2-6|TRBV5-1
ASSYLTRLAGPSGANVLT
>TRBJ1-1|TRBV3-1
ASSPARD
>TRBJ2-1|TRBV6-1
ASSDRASRAYNEQF
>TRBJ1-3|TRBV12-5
ASAGISSGNTIY
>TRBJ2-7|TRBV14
ASSQGWGPEQY
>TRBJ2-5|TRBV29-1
SVERTGVVAETQY
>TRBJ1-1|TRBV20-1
SARRGGSEAF
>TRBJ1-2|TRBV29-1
SVEDPDRDPQRYT
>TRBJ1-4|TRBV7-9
ASRGTARSNEKLF
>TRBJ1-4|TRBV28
ASSPWGDEKLF
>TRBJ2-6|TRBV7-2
ASSFFAGTGSWRANVLT
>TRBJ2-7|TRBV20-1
SARVPNYEQY
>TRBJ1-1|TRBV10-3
AISGSAGSGNTEAF
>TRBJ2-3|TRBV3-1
ASSQARGPTDTQY
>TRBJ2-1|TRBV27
ASFSGASGRTRGNEQF
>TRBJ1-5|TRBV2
ASLRGQGNQPQH
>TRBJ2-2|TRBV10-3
AISDPPGELF
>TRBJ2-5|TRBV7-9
ASVSGTGIETQY
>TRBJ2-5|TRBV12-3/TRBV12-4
ASSPGGAGVKETQY
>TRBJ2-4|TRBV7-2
ASSYTSGIAKNIQY
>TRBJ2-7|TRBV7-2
ASSFSTTAYEQY
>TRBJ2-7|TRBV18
ASSPTDTEQY
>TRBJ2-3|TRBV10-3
AIKNRRSTDTQY
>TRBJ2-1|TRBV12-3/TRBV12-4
ASAQGEYNEQF
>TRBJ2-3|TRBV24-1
ATRGGTAGDTQY
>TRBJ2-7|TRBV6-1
ASSEAAGGRDEQY